This T cell receptor beta chain appears in the sequencing data of a study of blood T cell repertoires in COVID-19. This clone appeared a single time. How the authors handled the data: Amplifying reference gene primers gave estimates of nucleated cell counts. Generated by immunoSEQ multiplex PCR, the TCRdb table keeps only in-frame clones and is missing some. V, J and clone size reflect that table, while D and trimming were determined from the DNA. The sample lists roughly 250,000 clones; around 90% were seen once. Participant-reported clinical history was the basis for cohort assignment. The sample was PBMCs or T cells enriched from blood (not recorded which). The sequence derives from a woman between 18 and 29 years old who had recovered from COVID-19.

The CDR3 is CSARGDFNEQFF. CDR3 DNA: TGCAGCGCCCGGGGGGACTTTAATGAGCAGTTCTTC. The J gene is TRBJ2-1, the V gene TRBV29-1; 7 bases are a match to TRBD2. This CDR3 has 12 amino acids. J lost 7 bases, V lost 7 bases, and 7 bases had no gene match. The germline V gene has CDR1 SQVTM and CDR2 ANQGSEA.